A selection of T cell receptor beta chains follows, all from one sample in a study of PD-L1 blockade in urothelial cancer. Method: immunoSEQ multiplex PCR; TCRdb's copy keeps in-frame clones and lacks some. The sample yields some 2,600 clones, roughly a third seen once. Sequencing was performed on tumor tissue, taken before atezolizumab (anti-PD-L1) treatment. The source is a man between 65 and 85 years old with urothelial cancer. The CDR3 runs from the conserved cysteine through the conserved F or W. The order of the fields is CDR3 protein, CDR3 DNA, CDR3 length, J gene, clone size, V gene, D gene. D genes are given only for firm matches. Clone sizes are given selectively: once, few, many, or a class where the clone is expanded.

CAWAMNTEAFF | TGTGCCTGGGCCATGAACACTGAAGCTTTCTTT | 11 | TRBJ1-1 | . | TRBV30 | .
CATKSGAGGRDTQYF | TGTGCCACTAAAAGCGGGGCAGGGGGAAGAGATACGCAGTATTTT | 15 | TRBJ2-3 | . | TRBV18 | .
CASSPRLGGTQYF | TGTGCCAGCTCACCACGGTTGGGGGGTACGCAGTATTTT | 13 | TRBJ2-3 | . | TRBV18 | .
CASSLGVYSNQPQHF | TGTGCCAGCAGCCTAGGGGTTTATAGCAATCAGCCCCAGCATTTT | 15 | TRBJ1-5 | few | TRBV9 | .
CASSLAIAGAPEQYF | TGTGCCAGCAGTTTGGCGATAGCGGGGGCCCCCGAGCAGTACTTC | 15 | TRBJ2-7 | . | TRBV28 | TRBD2
CASSLSSRNYEQYF | TGTGCCAGCAGTTTATCTAGCAGGAACTACGAGCAGTACTTC | 14 | TRBJ2-7 | . | TRBV6-4 | .
CASGRGGETQYF | TGTGCCAGCGGACGGGGGGGCGAGACCCAGTACTTC | 12 | TRBJ2-5 | few | TRBV9 | TRBD2
CAWSVMEYNEQFF | TGTGCCTGGAGTGTCATGGAATACAATGAGCAGTTCTTC | 13 | TRBJ2-1 | few | TRBV30 | .
CATSRGQGAYWTPNEQFF | TGTGCCACCAGCAGAGGGCAGGGGGCGTACTGGACCCCCAATGAGCAGTTCTTC | 18 | TRBJ2-1 | . | TRBV15 | TRBD1
CASSVGGGSGANVLTF | TGCGCCAGCAGTGTTGGGGGGGGCTCTGGGGCCAACGTCCTGACTTTC | 16 | TRBJ2-6 | . | TRBV10-2 | TRBD2
CASSQDSADYGYTF | TGTGCCAGCAGTCAGGACAGTGCTGACTATGGCTACACCTTC | 14 | TRBJ1-2 | few | TRBV6-8 | .
CASSPPAGTGETQYF | TGTGCCAGCAGCCCCCCAGCAGGGACTGGGGAGACCCAGTACTTC | 15 | TRBJ2-5 | medium-sized | TRBV11-3 | .
CASSLEGINSPLHF | TGTGCCAGCAGCTTAGAAGGGATTAATTCACCCCTCCACTTT | 14 | TRBJ1-6 | medium-sized | TRBV11-3 | .
CASSYPGYNEQFF | TGTGCCAGCAGCTACCCGGGCTACAATGAGCAGTTCTTC | 13 | TRBJ2-1 | medium-sized | TRBV6-8 | .
CASRRQGPTIRMNTEAFF | TGTGCCAGCAGACGACAGGGTCCGACCATTAGAATGAACACTGAAGCTTTCTTT | 18 | TRBJ1-1 | large | TRBV28 | TRBD1
CASSYRGSYNEQFF | TGTGCCAGCAGTTACAGGGGGAGCTACAATGAGCAGTTCTTC | 14 | TRBJ2-1 | . | TRBV6-8 | .
CASRSVNTEAFF | TGTGCCAGTAGGTCCGTGAACACTGAAGCTTTCTTT | 12 | TRBJ1-1 | . | TRBV19 | .
CASSFPEGTYTEAFF | TGCGCCAGCAGCTTCCCTGAGGGTACTTACACTGAAGCTTTCTTT | 15 | TRBJ1-1 | once | TRBV5-1 | .
CASSEVVGPYEQYF | TGTGCCAGCAGTGAGGTTGTCGGGCCCTACGAGCAGTACTTC | 14 | TRBJ2-7 | . | TRBV25-1 | .
CASSFQRVGEKLFF | TGTGCCAGCAGCTTTCAACGGGTCGGTGAAAAACTGTTTTTT | 14 | TRBJ1-4 | medium-sized | TRBV11-3 | .
CASSPGTRSYEQYF | TGTGCCAGCTCACCAGGGACTCGTTCCTACGAGCAGTACTTC | 14 | TRBJ2-7 | . | TRBV18 | .
CASSSIPTSLEEQFF | TGCGCCAGCAGCTCTATCCCAACTAGCCTAGAAGAGCAGTTCTTC | 15 | TRBJ2-1 | few | TRBV1 | .
CASTLSGGRSQHF | TGTGCCAGCACCCTAAGTGGGGGACGGTCCCAGCATTTT | 13 | TRBJ1-5 | few | TRBV6-8 | .